Below, 7 T cell receptor beta chains from the same sample are listed, as sequenced in a study of tumor-infiltrating lymphocytes in primary liver carcinoma. A primer in the constant region served to generate TCR beta cDNA from 450 to 600 ng of total RNA. Amplification in three nested multiplex PCR rounds with slightly modified ARM-PCR gave rise to TCR beta libraries. A C-beta reverse primer and TRBV1-TRBV30 forward primers served in each of the first two PCR rounds, at ten to eleven cycles apiece. TCRdb redid the calling of the multiplex PCR reads with MiXCR, one entry per CDR3 protein. The table records 250,000 to 350,000 distinct CDR3 sequences, around 50% of them present only once. Unsorted whole blood yielded the blood RNA, and germline DNA was also extracted. The sequenced sample consisted of peripheral blood. The source is a woman younger than 45 with primary liver carcinoma and hepatitis B virus infection.

The chain employs TRBV7-8 and TRBJ2-3; 11 nucleotides agree with TRBD2. This CDR3 comprises 18 residues. The V and J ends lost 4 bases and 3 bases, in that order; junction bases with no gene match: 12. CDR1 SGHVS and CDR2 FQNEAQ come from the germline V gene. CDR3 sequence (DNA): TGTGCCAGCAGCTCAGGCCTGATTAGCGGGAGGGGAACAGATACGCAGTATTTT. The encoded protein is CASSSGLISGRGTDTQYF.

At least ten counts were recorded for this clonotype. V gene TRBV29-1 combines with J gene TRBJ1-5; TRBD1 matches at 8 bases. With 5 bases clipped from V and 2 bases from J, the junction kept 5 bases outside the gene matches. The V gene's germline CDR1 is SQVTM and CDR2 ANQGSEA. The CDR3 is 14 amino acids. The CDR3 region is CSVSPGGGNQPQHF. The DNA for the CDR3 is TGCAGCGTTTCCCCAGGGGGCGGCAATCAGCCCCAGCATTTT.

This chain connects TRBV4-2 to TRBJ2-5; 9 bases are a match to TRBD2. V lost 0 bases to trimming and J lost 7 bases; unmatched junction nucleotides: 9. CDR1 is LGHNA, CDR2 YNFKEQ, per germline. The CDR3 is 16 amino acids. Here the CDR3 DNA reads TGTGCCAGCAGCCAAGAGGATAGCGGGAGTGGAGGGACCCAGTACTTC. Protein: CASSQEDSGSGGTQYF.

As regards this clonotype: A read error may explain this, as a much larger clone is one base away. The chain has TRBV5-6 and TRBJ1-5; a weak D match, TRBD1 (5 bases). The V end lost 9 bases, the J end lost 9 bases, and 22 bases lay between the germline ends. Germline CDR1 SGHDT, CDR2 YYEEEE. The CDR3 covers 14 residues. The CDR3 bases are TGTGCCAACAGTATGGGTGGACCCGGGGGGCCCCAGCATTTT. Its protein product is CANSMGGPGGPQHF.

This clonotype was picked up a small number of times. The rearrangement links TRBV12-3 or TRBV12-4 to TRBJ2-7, with D perhaps matching TRBD2 (7 bases). This CDR3 contains 14 residues. The V end lost 5 bases, the J end lost 0 bases, and 11 bases lay between the germline ends. DNA for the CDR3: TGTGCCAGCAGTAGGGGGGGAAGCTCCTACGAGCAGTACTTC. This gives the protein CASSRGGSSYEQYF.

There are many counts of this clonotype. The chain carries TRBV7-8 and TRBJ2-1; D is tentatively TRBD1 or TRBD2 (5 bases each). This CDR3 has 16 amino acids. Trimming pared 0 bases from V and 4 bases from J, leaving 13 bases between. Germline values: CDR1 SGHVS, CDR2 FQNEAQ. This CDR3 is CASSLAPRGGYNEQFF. The DNA for the CDR3 is TGTGCCAGCAGCTTAGCCCCTCGGGGCGGTTACAATGAGCAGTTCTTC. Full variable domain (outside the CDR3, taken from reference TRBV7-8 and TRBJ2-1): GAGVSQSPRYKVAKRGQDVALRCDPISGHVSLFWYQQALGQGPEFLTYFQNEAQLDKSGLPSDRFFAERPEGSVSTLKIQRTQQEDSAVYLCASSLAPRGGYNEQFFGPGTRLTVL.

The chain is built from TRBV30 and TRBJ1-2; D is unresolved. Deletions cut 7 bases from V and 4 bases from J, with 16 bases between. The CDR3 is 13 amino acids. Germline V gene sequence: CDR1 GTSNPN, CDR2 SVGIG (reference sequence). The CDR3 DNA is TGTGCCTCCCTTGGAGTTTACGGCTATGGCTACACCTTC. This codes for CASLGVYGYGYTF.